This T cell receptor (beta chain) is drawn from a study of blood T cell repertoires in COVID-19. Background on the study: Italy, Spain and the United States were the sources of the convalescent and acute COVID-19 samples.

The CDR3 is 17 amino acids. CDR1 LNHDA and CDR2 SQIVND come from the germline V gene (reference sequence). Data came from immunoSEQ multiplex PCR; TCRdb stores just in-frame clones and leaves some out. The sample lists fewer than 110,000 clones, roughly nine tenths occurring once. To note about this clone: One end of the junction does not line up with germline, which may come from a read error.

This clonotype was sampled from a middle-aged man with acute or convalescent COVID-19. The V call is TRBV19, the J call TRBJ1-5; 9 bases are a match to TRBD1. The specimen sequenced was peripheral blood. The CDR3 region is CASSVQTGGVGNPPQHF. CDR3 nucleotides: TGTGCCAGTAGTGTACAGACAGGGGGGGTTGGAAATCCGCCCCAGCATTTT.